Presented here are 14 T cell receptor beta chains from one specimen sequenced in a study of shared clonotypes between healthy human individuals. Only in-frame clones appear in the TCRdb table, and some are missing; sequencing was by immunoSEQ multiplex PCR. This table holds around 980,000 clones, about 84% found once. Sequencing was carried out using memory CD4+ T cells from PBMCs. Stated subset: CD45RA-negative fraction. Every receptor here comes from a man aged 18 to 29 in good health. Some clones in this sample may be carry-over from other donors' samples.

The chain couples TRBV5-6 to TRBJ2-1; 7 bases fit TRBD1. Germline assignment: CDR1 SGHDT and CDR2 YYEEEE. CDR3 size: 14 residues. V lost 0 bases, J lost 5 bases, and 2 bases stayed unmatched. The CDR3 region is CASSLATGDNEQFF. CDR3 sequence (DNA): TGTGCCAGCAGCTTGGCCACAGGGGACAATGAGCAGTTCTTC.

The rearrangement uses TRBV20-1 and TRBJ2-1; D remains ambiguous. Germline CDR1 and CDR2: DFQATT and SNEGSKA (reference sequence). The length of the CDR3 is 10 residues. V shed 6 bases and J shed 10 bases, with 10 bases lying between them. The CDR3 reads CSALRREQFF. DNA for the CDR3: TGCAGTGCCCTCAGGCGCGAGCAGTTCTTC.

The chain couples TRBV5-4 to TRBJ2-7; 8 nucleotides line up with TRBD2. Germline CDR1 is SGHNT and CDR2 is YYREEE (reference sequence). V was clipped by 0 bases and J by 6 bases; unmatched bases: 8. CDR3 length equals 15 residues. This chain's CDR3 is CASSLAGSGTSEQYF. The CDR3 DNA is TGTGCCAGCAGCTTGGCGGGTTCCGGGACTAGCGAGCAGTACTTC.

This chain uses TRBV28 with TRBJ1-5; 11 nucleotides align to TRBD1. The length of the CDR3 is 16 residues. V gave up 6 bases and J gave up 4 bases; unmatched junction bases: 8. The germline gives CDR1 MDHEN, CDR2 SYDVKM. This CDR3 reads CASRPDRGPGNQPQHF. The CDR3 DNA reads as TGTGCCAGCAGGCCGGACAGGGGGCCTGGAAATCAGCCCCAGCATTTT.

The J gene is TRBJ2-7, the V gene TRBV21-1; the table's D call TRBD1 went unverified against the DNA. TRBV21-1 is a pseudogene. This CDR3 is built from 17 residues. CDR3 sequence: CASSKVVGSGGKREQYF. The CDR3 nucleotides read TGTGCCAGCAGCAAAGTAGTAGGGTCAGGGGGCAAACGCGAGCAGTACTTC.

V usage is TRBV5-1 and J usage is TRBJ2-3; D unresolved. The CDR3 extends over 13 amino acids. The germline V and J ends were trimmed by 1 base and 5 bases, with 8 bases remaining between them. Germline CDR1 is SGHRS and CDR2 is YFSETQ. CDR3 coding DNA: TGCGCCAGCAGCTTGTGGGGAAGAGATACGCAGTATTTT. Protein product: CASSLWGRDTQYF.

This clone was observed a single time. This chain's CDR3 is CASSQGGLPGDTQYF. DNA of the CDR3: TGTGCCAGCAGTCAAGGGGGCCTCCCGGGGGATACGCAGTATTTT. The V call is TRBV2, the J call TRBJ2-3; TRBD1 agrees at 7 bases. CDR3 length: 15 amino acids. The trim removed 5 bases at V and 6 bases at J, leaving 11 bases unmatched. Germline V gene sequence: CDR1 SNHLY, CDR2 FYNNEI.

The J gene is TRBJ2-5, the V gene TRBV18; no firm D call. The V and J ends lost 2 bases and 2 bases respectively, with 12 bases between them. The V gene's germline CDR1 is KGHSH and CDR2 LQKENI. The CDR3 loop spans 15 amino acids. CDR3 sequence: CASSPNGPRQETQYF. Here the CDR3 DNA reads TGTGCCAGCTCACCAAACGGGCCCCGTCAAGAGACCCAGTACTTC.

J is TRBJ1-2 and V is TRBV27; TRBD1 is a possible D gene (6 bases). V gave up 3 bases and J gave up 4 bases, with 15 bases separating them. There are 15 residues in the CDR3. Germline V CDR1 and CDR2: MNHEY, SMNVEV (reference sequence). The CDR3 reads CASSLSYTGSYGYTF. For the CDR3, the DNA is TGTGCCAGCAGTTTGTCTTACACAGGGTCCTATGGCTACACCTTC.

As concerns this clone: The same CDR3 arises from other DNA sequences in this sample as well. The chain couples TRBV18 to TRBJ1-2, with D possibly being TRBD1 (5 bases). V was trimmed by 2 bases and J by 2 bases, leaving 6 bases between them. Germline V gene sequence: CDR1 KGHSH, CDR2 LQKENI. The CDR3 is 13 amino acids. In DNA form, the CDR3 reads TGTGCCAGCTCACCAGACAGAAACTATGGCTACACCTTC. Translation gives CASSPDRNYGYTF.

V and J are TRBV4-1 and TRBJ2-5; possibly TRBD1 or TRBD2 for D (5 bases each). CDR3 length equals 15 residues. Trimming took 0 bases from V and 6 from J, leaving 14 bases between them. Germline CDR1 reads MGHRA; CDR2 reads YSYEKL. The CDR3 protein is CASSQEMAGAKTQYF. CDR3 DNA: TGCGCCAGCAGCCAAGAAATGGCCGGGGCCAAGACCCAGTACTTC.

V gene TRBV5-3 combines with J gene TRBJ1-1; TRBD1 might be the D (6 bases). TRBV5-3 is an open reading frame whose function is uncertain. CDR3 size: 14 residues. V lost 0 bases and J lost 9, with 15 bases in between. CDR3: CARSLVRGRGQAFF. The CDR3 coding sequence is TGTGCCAGAAGCTTGGTACGGGGGCGCGGGCAAGCTTTCTTT.

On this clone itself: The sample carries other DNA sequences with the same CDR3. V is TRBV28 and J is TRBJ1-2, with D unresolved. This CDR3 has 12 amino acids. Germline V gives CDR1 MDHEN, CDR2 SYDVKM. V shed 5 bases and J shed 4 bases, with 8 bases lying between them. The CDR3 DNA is TGTGCCAGCAGTCTAACGATCTATGGCTACACCTTC. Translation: CASSLTIYGYTF.

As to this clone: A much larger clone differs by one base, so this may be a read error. This CDR3 reads CASSLGPQKTQYF. CDR3 DNA sequence: TGTGCCAGCAGCTTAGGGCCGCAAAAGACCCAGTACTTC. The rearrangement joins TRBV7-3 to TRBJ2-5; D gene uncertain. This CDR3 is built from 13 residues. Between the trimmed V and J ends, which lost 2 bases and 6 bases, there was a span of 10 bases. Germline V lookup: CDR1 SGHTA, CDR2 FQGTGA.